This T cell receptor beta chain is from a study of cytomegalovirus exposure and HLA in healthy donors. CDR3 length equals 15 residues. V was clipped by 4 bases and J by 0 bases, with 13 bases between them. The germline V gene encodes CDR1 LNHDA and CDR2 SQIVND (reference sequence). Broader study findings: It is likely that the observed cluster of highly shared sequence variants was a sequencing artifact.

The PCR ran on 60 Vbeta and 13 Jbeta primers. Produced via immunoSEQ multiplex PCR; TCRdb's table is partial and in-frame only. The repertoire has 110,000 to 150,000 clones, around 77% of them found once; the top ten carry 4% to 6%. Worth noting for this clone: The antigen remains undetermined.

V and J are TRBV19 and TRBJ2-7, with a weak D call TRBD2 (5 bases). The sequencing sample was made of PBMCs. The receptor comes from a woman aged 50 to 60 in good health and CMV-seronegative. This CDR3 reads CASSTSGLSSYEQYF. The CDR3 region has the DNA TGTGCCAGTAGTACCTCGGGGTTAAGCTCCTACGAGCAGTACTTC.